Below are 18 T cell receptor beta chains sequenced from a single sample in a study. One entry per CDR3 protein results from TCRdb running MiXCR on the 5' RACE reads. The sample yields about 50,000 distinct CDR3 sequences, 25% to 30% seen once. Source material: naive CD4+ T cells sorted from blood. Subset described: naive CD4+ T cells, CD4+CD45RA+CD25-. These receptor sequences come from a female donor with breast cancer.

Worth noting for this clonotype: A junction boundary mismatches the germline segment, possibly from a read error. CDR3 bases: TGCGCCAGCAGCTTGTCAGGGGGGGCCAACGTCCTGACTTTC. It specifies CASSLSGGANVLTF. V gene TRBV12-3 or TRBV12-4 combines with J gene TRBJ2-6, with D possibly TRBD1 on 5 matching bases. The CDR3 extends over 14 amino acids.

The chain combines TRBV27 with TRBJ2-5; 8 positions agree with TRBD1. V shed 6 bases, J shed 5 bases, and the junction held 8 bases outside the gene matches. The CDR3 length is 14 residues. Germline V CDR1 and CDR2: MNHEY, SMNVEV (reference sequence). CDR3 sequence: CASRFTWTGETQYF. CDR3 nucleotides: TGTGCCAGCAGGTTTACTTGGACAGGGGAGACCCAGTACTTC.

There are a few counts of this clonotype. CDR3 region: CATAQDRVIPEAFF. The CDR3 nucleotides read TGTGCCACTGCCCAGGACAGGGTAATTCCTGAAGCTTTCTTT. The J gene is TRBJ1-1, the V gene TRBV15, with 8 bases that match TRBD1. With 9 bases clipped from V and 6 bases from J, the junction kept 12 bases outside the gene matches. The CDR3 has 14 amino acids. The germline CDR1 and CDR2 sequences are LNHNV and YYDKDF (reference sequence).

This clonotype was picked up many times. The V call is TRBV7-3, the J call TRBJ2-7; D call uncertain. Germline V gene lookup returns CDR1 SGHTA and CDR2 FQGTGA. V lost 2 bases and J lost 1, with 15 bases in between. The CDR3 is made up of 16 amino acids. The CDR3: CASSLAFGAVSYEQYF. Written as DNA, the CDR3 is TGTGCCAGCAGCTTAGCGTTCGGCGCGGTTTCCTACGAGCAGTACTTC. Filled out from reference TRBV7-3 and TRBJ2-7, the complete variable domain reads GAGVSQTPSNKVTEKGKYVELRCDPISGHTALYWYRQSLGQGPEFLIYFQGTGAADDSGLPNDRFFAVRPEGSVSTLKIQRTERGDSAVYLCASSLAFGAVSYEQYFGPGTRLTVT.

V is TRBV6-6 and J is TRBJ1-5, with D uncertain. Germline lookup yields CDR1 MNHNY and CDR2 SVGAGI (reference sequence). CDR3 size: 14 residues. V dropped 0 bases and J dropped 6 bases, with 9 bases sitting between them. This CDR3 reads CASSYSTFGQPQHF. In DNA, the CDR3 is TGTGCCAGCAGTTACTCGACTTTTGGTCAGCCCCAGCATTTT.

The sample holds a few counts of this clonotype. This chain uses TRBV5-1 with TRBJ2-5, with 8 bases fitting TRBD2. From germline, CDR1 is SGHRS and CDR2 YFSETQ. V gave up 5 bases and J gave up 1 base; unmatched junction bases: 4. This CDR3 comprises 14 residues. The CDR3 DNA reads TGCGCCAGCAGAGACGGGAGGGCCCAAGAGACCCAGTACTTC. It codes for CASRDGRAQETQYF.

This clonotype has more than one count but fewer than ten. The J gene is TRBJ1-2, the V gene TRBV29-1; D gene uncertain. V gave up 4 bases and J gave up 7 bases, with 10 bases separating them. The CDR3 contains 11 residues. Looked up from germline, CDR1 is SQVTM and CDR2 is ANQGSEA. The CDR3 region has the DNA TGCAGCGTTGTTGACCCGTTTGGCTACACCTTC. It codes for CSVVDPFGYTF.

The chain links TRBV5-1 to TRBJ1-2; 11 bases are a match to TRBD1. Germline V gives CDR1 SGHRS, CDR2 YFSETQ. This CDR3 has 18 residues. With V trimmed by 1 base and J by 8 bases, 16 bases remained unmatched. CDR3 nucleotides: TGCGCCAGCAGCTTGTTGCCTAATACCGGGACAGGGGGTGGAGGCTACACCTTC. Amino acid sequence: CASSLLPNTGTGGGGYTF. Looking up the rest from reference TRBV5-1 and TRBJ1-2 gives the full variable domain: KAGVTQTPRYLIKTRGQQVTLSCSPISGHRSVSWYQQTPGQGLQFLFEYFSETQRNKGNFPGRFSGRQFSNSRSEMNVSTLELGDSALYLCASSLLPNTGTGGGGYTFGSGTRLTVV.

The sample holds many counts of this clonotype. The genes are TRBV2 and TRBJ2-7, with TRBD1 as a possible D gene (6 bases). The CDR3 loop spans 14 amino acids. V shed 6 bases and J shed 11 bases, with 23 bases lying between them. The germline gives CDR1 SNHLY, CDR2 FYNNEI. The CDR3 DNA reads as TGTGCCAGCAGCATGGAGGCGCTGGGACATTACAAGTACTTC. Its translation is CASSMEALGHYKYF.

Comment on this clonotype: Just one base apart from a much larger clone, this may be a read error. The rearrangement joins TRBV5-1 to TRBJ2-5, with D tentatively TRBD2 (5 bases). Germline-derived CDR1 and CDR2 are SGHRS and YFSETQ. The CDR3 totals 13 residues. For the CDR3, the DNA is TGCGCCGGCAGCTTGGAGGCAGGTCGGACCCAGTACTTC. It specifies CAGSLEAGRTQYF.

The V call is TRBV9, the J call TRBJ1-1; D is unclear. Germline assignment: CDR1 SGDLS and CDR2 YYNGEE. The CDR3 spans 15 residues. Trimming removed 0 bases at V and 1 base at J, with 10 bases between. As DNA, the CDR3 is TGTGCCAGCAGCGTAGGCGGTAACACGAACACTGAAGCTTTCTTT. Translated, it gives CASSVGGNTNTEAFF.

This clonotype was found a few times. The V gene is TRBV12-3 or TRBV12-4, the J gene TRBJ1-4; 11 positions agree with TRBD1. The CDR3 is 23 residues long. The V gene end was trimmed by 5 bases and the J gene end by 6 bases; junction bases not matched to a gene: 29. The CDR3, as DNA: TGTGCCAGCAGTCCCGGGAGTTTCTCCTTTTCACCTCGGCCGGGACAGGGGGATGAAAAACTGTTTTTT. Protein product: CASSPGSFSFSPRPGQGDEKLFF.

The gene calls are TRBV29-1 and TRBJ2-1, with 14 nucleotides matching TRBD2. CDR1 is SQVTM, CDR2 ANQGSEA, per germline. This CDR3 comprises 18 residues. V was pared by 4 bases and J by 3 bases, with 11 bases of the junction left unmatched. The CDR3 sequence: CSVVSGLAGARNYNEQFF. DNA for the CDR3: TGCAGCGTTGTGTCGGGACTAGCGGGAGCCCGAAACTACAATGAGCAGTTCTTC.

This clonotype has just a few counts. The genes are TRBV7-2 and TRBJ2-3; D is uncertain. Germline CDR1 is SGHTA and CDR2 is FQGNSA. The CDR3 contains 14 residues. Trimming stripped 1 base from V and 1 base from J, with 6 bases between. The CDR3 region is CASSLDGRTDTQYF. CDR3 nucleotides: TGTGCCAGCAGCTTAGATGGTCGCACAGATACGCAGTATTTT.

The table lists this clonotype with a few counts. The rearrangement uses TRBV15 and TRBJ2-7, with TRBD2 matching 8 bases. This CDR3 has 16 residues. Per the germline V gene, CDR1 is LNHNV and CDR2 is YYDKDF (reference sequence). Trimming removed 4 bases from V and 1 base from J; junction bases left unmatched: 9. Here the CDR3 DNA reads TGTGCCACCAGCAACCACGGGGGGGGTAAATCCTACGAGCAGTACTTC. Amino acids: CATSNHGGGKSYEQYF.

Details on this clonotype: A read error may account for a junction end that differs from germline. V gene TRBV4-3 combines with J gene TRBJ2-2; D may be TRBD1 or TRBD2 (6 bases each). The CDR3 consists of 14 residues. CDR1 and CDR2 from the germline V gene are LGHNA and YSLEER. CDR3 amino acids: CASSQVGGTGELVF. The CDR3 bases are TGCGCCAGCAGCCAAGTCGGGGGCACCGGGGAGCTGGTTTTT.

The rearrangement joins TRBV9 to TRBJ2-2; 7 bases are shared with TRBD1. J lost 3 bases, V lost 4 bases, and 6 bases had no gene match. CDR3 length: 15 residues. Looked up from germline, CDR1 is SGDLS and CDR2 is YYNGEE. CDR3 sequence (DNA): TGTGCCAGCAGCTACAGGGGTGTGGACACCGGGGAGCTGTTTTTT. It specifies CASSYRGVDTGELFF. The variable domain in full, completed from reference TRBV9 and TRBJ2-2, reads DSGVTQTPKHLITATGQRVTLRCSPRSGDLSVYWYQQSLDQGLQFLIQYYNGEERAKGNILERFSAQQFPDLHSELNLSSLELGDSALYFCASSYRGVDTGELFFGEGSRLTVL.

This clonotype has more than one count but fewer than ten. The V call is TRBV7-2, the J call TRBJ2-7, with D perhaps TRBD2 (6 bases). CDR3 length: 13 residues. V was shortened by 4 bases and J by 6 bases, with 13 bases between the two germline ends. Germline V gene lookup returns CDR1 SGHTA and CDR2 FQGNSA. CDR3: CASSWREFSEQYF. CDR3 sequence (DNA): TGTGCCAGCAGCTGGAGGGAGTTCTCCGAGCAGTACTTC.